The clone carrying this T cell receptor beta chain was observed a single time. What it binds is not known. Generated by immunoSEQ multiplex PCR, the TCRdb table keeps only in-frame clones and is missing some. Found here are 2 million to 2.5 million clones, over 85% of them singletons; the top ten hold 0.39%. The donors, all of them Caucasian adults, lived in Nashville, Tennessee. This entry belongs to a study of shared clonotypes between healthy human individuals. Study-level points and caveats: Depth of sequencing was expected to influence donor clonotype sharing.

The receptor comes from a man younger than 35 in good health. Some clones in this sample may be carry-over from other donors' samples. The sequenced sample was naive CD4+ T cells from PBMCs. Documented subset: CD45RA+ positively selected.

In DNA, the CDR3 is TGCGCCAGCAGCGGGGGACTAGCGGGAGGTGCAGATACGCAGTATTTT. Translation: CASSGGLAGGADTQYF. The chain carries TRBV5-1 and TRBJ2-3, with 15 bases identical to TRBD2. The CDR3 length is 16 residues. Unmatched junction bases numbered 4, after V lost 4 bases and J lost 4 bases. CDR1 is SGHRS and CDR2 is YFSETQ in the germline V gene.